These 21 T cell receptor beta chains share one sample of origin, sequenced in a study of T cell responses to AZD1222 COVID-19 vaccine. Data came from immunoSEQ multiplex PCR; TCRdb stores just in-frame clones and leaves some out. Of about 90,000 clones listed, about 90% are singletons. The material was peripheral blood, obtained on day 0 of MenACWY control vaccination. Receptors originate from an adult in good health.

The V gene is TRBV5-1, the J gene TRBJ2-3; no reliable D call. Germline lookup yields CDR1 SGHRS and CDR2 YFSETQ. The CDR3 has 14 residues. The V end lost 4 bases, the J end lost 3 bases, and 12 bases lay between the germline ends. The CDR3 DNA reads TGCGCCAGCAGCCCAATTAGTGGTACAGATACGCAGTATTTT. It encodes CASSPISGTDTQYF.

The J gene is TRBJ1-4, the V gene TRBV7-9; D uncertain. Per germline, CDR1 SEHNR and CDR2 FQNEAQ (reference sequence). This CDR3 region has 16 residues. Trimming removed 3 bases at V and 2 bases at J, with 13 bases between. CDR3: CASSFGTLGTNEKLFF. As DNA, the CDR3 is TGTGCCAGCAGCTTCGGCACCCTTGGGACTAATGAAAAACTGTTTTTT.

The J gene is TRBJ2-7, the V gene TRBV19; tentatively, D is TRBD1 (8 bases). Germline V gene sequence: CDR1 LNHDA, CDR2 SQIVND (reference sequence). V was cut by 5 bases and J by 1 base, with 12 bases left in between. The CDR3 runs to 14 residues. CDR3 in DNA: TGTGCCAGTAGTGTACAGGGGGGGTCCTACGAGCAGTACTTC. Its protein is CASSVQGGSYEQYF.

The genes are TRBV19 and TRBJ1-6; D is possibly TRBD1 (5 bases). This CDR3 is built from 12 residues. V lost 9 bases and J lost 12, with 15 bases in between. Germline V gene lookup returns CDR1 LNHDA and CDR2 SQIVND (reference sequence). This CDR3 is CASDSPGGPLHF. The CDR3 bases are TGTGCCAGCGACAGTCCTGGTGGACCCCTCCACTTT.

Here the CDR3 DNA reads TGTGCCAGCAGCGTGGACAGGGGAGGGACTGAAGCTTTCTTT. Translated: CASSVDRGGTEAFF. V gene TRBV4-2 combines with J gene TRBJ1-1; 9 bases match TRBD1. Germline loops: CDR1 LGHNA, CDR2 YNFKEQ. J lost 5 bases, V lost 5 bases, and 6 bases had no gene match. The CDR3 spans 14 residues.

The chain joins TRBV27 to TRBJ2-5, with TRBD2 matching over 8 bases. The CDR3 sequence is 16 residues long. The germline V gene has CDR1 MNHEY and CDR2 SMNVEV (reference sequence). The V gene end was trimmed by 6 bases and the J gene end by 1 base; junction bases not matched to a gene: 10. The CDR3 nucleotides are TGTGCCAGCAGCCACAGAGCGGGAGCAGGCCAAGAGACCCAGTACTTC. Amino acids: CASSHRAGAGQETQYF.

This clone was seen once. This rearrangement joins TRBV5-1 to TRBJ1-1; 9 bases are a match to TRBD1. CDR3 length equals 14 residues. Trimming at V came to 6 bases and at J to 5 bases, leaving 8 bases not matched to a gene. The germline gives CDR1 SGHRS, CDR2 YFSETQ. For the CDR3, the DNA is TGCGCCAGCAAAGAACAGGGGGCCGGAACTGAAGCTTTCTTT. Its protein product is CASKEQGAGTEAFF.

The chain is built from TRBV21-1 and TRBJ1-3; the table calls TRBD1, which could not be checked here. TRBV21-1 is a known pseudogene. The CDR3 contains 15 residues. CDR3 in DNA: TGTGCCAGCAGCAGGGCCAGGTACTCTGGAAACACCATATATTTT. It encodes CASSRARYSGNTIYF.

This rearrangement joins TRBV7-9 to TRBJ1-2, with TRBD1 matching 7 bases. CDR3 length: 16 amino acids. With 1 base clipped from V and 4 bases from J, the junction kept 9 bases outside the gene matches. Germline CDR1 is SEHNR and CDR2 is FQNEAQ (reference sequence). The CDR3, as DNA: TGTGCCAGCAGCTTAGACCCCAGGGGGAGAGGCTATGGCTACACCTTC. Encoded protein: CASSLDPRGRGYGYTF.

The J gene is TRBJ1-5, the V gene TRBV4-1; D not certain. The CDR3 loop spans 15 amino acids. V lost 0 bases, J lost 11 bases, and 17 bases lay in between. The germline V gene encodes CDR1 MGHRA and CDR2 YSYEKL. Written as DNA, the CDR3 is TGCGCCAGCAGCCAAGATTGGGATCCGTCCAGGTCCCAGCATTTT. Translated, it gives CASSQDWDPSRSQHF.

This clone showed up just once. This chain connects TRBV11-2 to TRBJ2-5; D not certain. There are 13 residues in the CDR3. Trimming pared 3 bases from V and 2 bases from J, leaving 7 bases between. Germline values: CDR1 SGHAT, CDR2 FQNNGV. The CDR3 reads CASSFGDQETQYF. The CDR3 nucleotides read TGTGCCAGCAGCTTCGGAGATCAAGAGACCCAGTACTTC.

V and J are TRBV7-9 and TRBJ2-2, with TRBD1 matching 9 bases. Per the germline V gene, CDR1 is SEHNR and CDR2 is FQNEAQ (reference sequence). This CDR3 is built from 15 residues. J gave up 1 base and V 6 bases, and 3 bases lay outside the gene matches. CDR3 in amino acids: CASREDRGNTGELFF. CDR3 nucleotide sequence: TGTGCCAGCAGGGAGGACAGGGGGAACACCGGGGAGCTGTTTTTT.

The chain combines TRBV12-3 or TRBV12-4 with TRBJ1-1; 7 nucleotides line up with TRBD1. CDR3 size: 13 residues. The ends lost 3 bases at V and 7 bases at J; junction bases unmatched: 5. Here the CDR3 DNA reads TGTGCCAGCAGTTTGCAGGGGGTTGGTGAAGCTTTCTTT. Translating it yields CASSLQGVGEAFF.

The V call is TRBV19, the J call TRBJ2-1; 10 nucleotides align to TRBD2. Germline V gene lookup returns CDR1 LNHDA and CDR2 SQIVND (reference sequence). The V gene end was trimmed by 3 bases and the J gene end by 1 base; junction bases not matched to a gene: 6. The CDR3 length is 17 residues. CDR3 region: CASSMDSGGYSYNEQFF. The CDR3 DNA is TGTGCCAGTAGTATGGATAGCGGGGGGTATTCCTACAATGAGCAGTTCTTC.

The chain is built from TRBV18 and TRBJ2-3; D gene uncertain. Germline V lookup: CDR1 KGHSH, CDR2 LQKENI. Trimming took off 3 bases at V and 4 bases at J, with 8 bases between the two ends. This CDR3 comprises 13 residues. The CDR3 spells CASSPPASDTQYF. CDR3 bases: TGTGCCAGCTCACCCCCAGCCTCAGATACGCAGTATTTT.

This chain uses TRBV9 with TRBJ2-1; 7 bases are shared with TRBD2. V dropped 1 base and J dropped 9; count of bases not matched to a gene: 7. The CDR3 loop spans 14 amino acids. The germline gives CDR1 SGDLS, CDR2 YYNGEE. The CDR3 loop is CASSVTNGGTEQFF. DNA for the CDR3: TGTGCCAGCAGCGTAACGAACGGGGGGACTGAGCAGTTCTTC.

The chain links TRBV19 to TRBJ1-1; no definite D call. Germline V gene lookup returns CDR1 LNHDA and CDR2 SQIVND (reference sequence). V lost 5 bases, J lost 1 base, and 17 bases lay in between. This CDR3 has 16 residues. The CDR3 sequence is CASSPRPTERNTEAFF. DNA for the CDR3: TGTGCCAGTAGTCCCCGCCCGACCGAAAGGAACACTGAAGCTTTCTTT.

This clone was picked up one time. The CDR3 region has the DNA TGTGCCACCAGTGATTTGGTAGGGGCGATTCTTCAAGATACGCAGTATTTT. Residues: CATSDLVGAILQDTQYF. This rearrangement joins TRBV24-1 to TRBJ2-3, with D possibly being TRBD1 (5 bases). CDR3 length: 17 amino acids. The germline gives CDR1 KGHDR, CDR2 SFDVKD. The V end lost 0 bases, the J end lost 5 bases, and 17 bases lay between the germline ends.

This chain connects TRBV10-3 to TRBJ1-3; possible D gene TRBD1, 6 bases. CDR1 ENHRY and CDR2 SYGVKD come from the germline V gene. The CDR3 has 16 amino acids. With 1 base removed from V and 0 bases from J, the gap between germline ends came to 10 bases. The CDR3 protein is CAISEWDIRSGNTIYF. The CDR3 region has the DNA TGTGCCATCAGTGAGTGGGACATCCGCTCTGGAAACACCATATATTTT.

The V gene is TRBV10-3, the J gene TRBJ2-7, with 9 bases aligning to TRBD1. The germline gives CDR1 ENHRY, CDR2 SYGVKD. V shed 4 bases and J 6 bases; nucleotides not matched to a gene: 7. The CDR3 covers 14 residues. As DNA, the CDR3 is TGTGCCATCAGTGCCATTGGGACAGGGTTCGAGCAGTACTTC. It specifies CAISAIGTGFEQYF.

The chain is built from TRBV3-1 (or the pseudogene TRBV3-2) and TRBJ2-1, with unresolved D. Germline-derived CDR1 and CDR2 are LGHDT and YNNKEL (reference sequence). V lost 2 bases, J lost 0 bases, and 11 bases lay in between. The CDR3 is 16 residues long. The CDR3: CASSQFPSSSYNEQFF. The CDR3 DNA follows: TGTGCCAGCAGCCAATTTCCGTCTAGCTCCTACAATGAGCAGTTCTTC.